The present T cell receptor beta chain was sequenced within a study of blood T cell repertoires in COVID-19. Study background: Some COVID-19 samples were acute and others convalescent; all came from the United States, Italy and Spain. Sources were T cells, B-cell-depleted T cells, or PBMCs; the material itself was cDNA or gDNA.

The germline CDR1 and CDR2 sequences are LGHNA and YSLEER. Trimming took 0 bases from V and 2 from J, leaving 8 bases between them. The length of the CDR3 is 14 residues. Per the original data handling: Scientists estimated how many nucleated cells there were by amplifying reference gene primers. Profiling relied on immunoSEQ multiplex PCR, and the TCRdb table lists in-frame clones only, not all of them. The V and J calls and clone size come from that table; D and trimming were worked out from the DNA. This table holds around 28,000 clones, approximately 83% found once. The source of this sequence is a human donor in a cohort sampled during active COVID-19. The rearrangement uses TRBV4-3 and TRBJ2-7, with D possibly matching TRBD1 (6 bases). Sequenced material: peripheral blood. CDR3 bases: TGCGCCAGCAGCCAAGACAGGGGTGCCTACGAGCAGTACTTC. This codes for CASSQDRGAYEQYF.